The rows below give T cell receptor beta chains drawn from one sample of a study of cytomegalovirus exposure and HLA in healthy donors. Sequencing was performed with immunoSEQ multiplex PCR; in TCRdb, only in-frame clones are kept and a portion is missing. This sample has 160,000 or so clones, with roughly 82% found just once. Sequenced sample: PBMCs. The receptors here all came from a man aged 50-60 years in good health and CMV-seropositive. The CDR3 runs from the conserved cysteine through the conserved F or W. A D gene is named only where the DNA matches it firmly. For some rows the clone size is stated as once, few or many, or as a class when expanded; others skip it.

V	D	J	length	size	DNA	CDR3
TRBV5-6	TRBD1	TRBJ2-5	15	once	TGTGCCAGCAGCTGGCCCGGGACAGACCAAGAGACCCAGTACTTC	CASSWPGTDQETQYF
TRBV5-1	-	TRBJ2-3	15	-	TGCGCCAGCAGCTCGGCGGGTGGGTTCACAGATACGCAGTATTTT	CASSSAGGFTDTQYF
TRBV2	-	TRBJ1-5	15	-	TGTGCCAGCAGTGAAATCGGGATACGCAATCAGCCCCAGCATTTT	CASSEIGIRNQPQHF
TRBV4-1	TRBD2	TRBJ2-7	15	-	TGCGCCAGCAGCCAGAAGACTAGCGGGCCCTACGAGCAGTACTTC	CASSQKTSGPYEQYF
TRBV2	TRBD2	TRBJ2-1	15	-	TGTGCCAGCACCTCCGCGGGGGGCACCTACAATGAGCAGTTCTTC	CASTSAGGTYNEQFF
TRBV30	-	TRBJ1-2	17	once	TGTGCCTGGAGTGTATCCTTCCGAAATCAGGGGTACGGTGGCTACACCTTC	CAWSVSFRNQGYGGYTF
TRBV5-1	TRBD1	TRBJ2-1	18	-	TGCGCCAGCAGCCTTAGGACAGGCGGGTTAAGCTCCTACAATGAGCAGTTCTTC	CASSLRTGGLSSYNEQFF
TRBV18	-	TRBJ1-6	15	-	TGTGCCAGCTCACCCTCCGCAGGGGATAATTCACCCCTCCACTTT	CASSPSAGDNSPLHF
TRBV4-1	-	TRBJ2-2	11	-	TGCGCCAGCACCCTCACCGGGGAGCTGTTTTTT	CASTLTGELFF
TRBV29-1	-	TRBJ1-3	14	-	TGCAGCGTTGATGAGGGAGGTTCTGGAAACACCATATATTTT	CSVDEGGSGNTIYF
TRBV28	-	TRBJ1-4	15	once	TGTGCCAGCAGTTCCAGCGATGCAACTAATGAAAAACTGTTTTTT	CASSSSDATNEKLFF
TRBV11-2	TRBD1	TRBJ2-3	17	-	TGTGCCAGCAGCTTAGGGCCGACAGGGTCGGGCACAGATACGCAGTATTTT	CASSLGPTGSGTDTQYF
TRBV19	-	TRBJ2-1	13	-	TGTGCCAGTAAAACAGACCAGAACAATGAGCAGTTCTTC	CASKTDQNNEQFF
TRBV5-4	-	TRBJ1-5	13	-	TGTGCCAGCAGCTTGGGGGGGGACCAGCCCCAGCATTTT	CASSLGGDQPQHF
TRBV19	-	TRBJ2-2	16	-	TGTGCCAGTAGTATAAAAGCGGTTGGGAACACCGGGGAGCTGTTTTTT	CASSIKAVGNTGELFF
TRBV5-6	-	TRBJ2-7	14	-	TGTGCCAGCAGCTTAGGAACAGGGAACTACGAGCAGTACTTC	CASSLGTGNYEQYF
TRBV6-5	-	TRBJ2-2	14	-	TGTGCCACCGCCCGGACTCTGAACACCGGGGAGCTGTTTTTT	CATARTLNTGELFF
TRBV9	TRBD2	TRBJ2-1	16	-	TGTGCCAGCAGCGTAGCTTCTAGCGGGAGGGCAAATGAGCAGTTCTTC	CASSVASSGRANEQFF
TRBV6-6	TRBD2	TRBJ2-7	12	-	TGTGCCAGCAGTCCTAATGGACTAGGGCAGTACTTC	CASSPNGLGQYF
TRBV6-6	-	TRBJ2-5	15	-	TGTGCCAGCAGTTCCGGGGCCTGGGGGGTTGAGACCCAGTACTTC	CASSSGAWGVETQYF
TRBV18	TRBD2	TRBJ2-1	18	-	TGTGCCAGCTCACCACATGAAGGCGGGGGGGCACCCTACAATGAGCAGTTCTTC	CASSPHEGGGAPYNEQFF
TRBV5-8	TRBD2	TRBJ2-1	15	-	TGTGCCAGCAGCTTGAGGAGCGGGAGAGAAGGTGAGCAGTTCTTC	CASSLRSGREGEQFF
TRBV28	TRBD2	TRBJ2-1	14	-	TGTGCCAGCAGTCCGGGACTAACTTACAATGAGCAGTTCTTC	CASSPGLTYNEQFF
TRBV5-1	-	TRBJ1-1	14	-	TGCGCCAGCAGAAAACAGGCCACGAACACTGAAGCTTTCTTT	CASRKQATNTEAFF
TRBV19	-	TRBJ1-1	13	-	TGTGCCAGTAGTATCCATGGAGCTGCTGAAGCTTTCTTT	CASSIHGAAEAFF
TRBV27	TRBD1	TRBJ2-7	14	-	TGTGCCAGCAGTTTAGGACAGGCCTCCTACGAGCAGTACTTC	CASSLGQASYEQYF
TRBV4-3	TRBD1	TRBJ1-2	21	-	TGCGCCAGCAGCCAAGGAATTAAATGGAGGGACAGGGGTGAGAAGGACTATGGCTACACCTTC	CASSQGIKWRDRGEKDYGYTF
TRBV30	-	TRBJ1-4	14	-	TGTGCCTGGAGTGTACAGAGCGGCAATGAAAAACTGTTTTTT	CAWSVQSGNEKLFF
TRBV7-2	-	TRBJ2-4	15	-	TGTGCCAGCAGCTTCTATGAGGGAGCCAAAAACATTCAGTACTTC	CASSFYEGAKNIQYF
TRBV19	-	TRBJ2-6	16	-	TGTGCCAGTACTGGACAGCTTCTCTCTGGGGCCAACGTCCTGACTTTC	CASTGQLLSGANVLTF
TRBV9	-	TRBJ2-3	15	-	TGTGCCAGCGGCCCGGGTACGTACAGCACAGATACGCAGTATTTT	CASGPGTYSTDTQYF
TRBV19	TRBD1	TRBJ1-6	14	-	TGTGCCAGTAGGATGGGGACAGCCGGTTCACCCCTCCACTTT	CASRMGTAGSPLHF